A single sample gave rise to the 4 T cell receptor beta chains below, sequenced in a study of tumor-infiltrating lymphocytes in primary liver carcinoma. Using a constant-region primer together with ProtoScript II reverse transcriptase, TCR beta cDNA was made from roughly 500 ng of total RNA. Libraries of TCR beta came from three nested multiplex PCR rounds with slightly modified ARM-PCR. Rounds one and two of PCR, each of about 10 cycles, were primed with TRBV1-TRBV30 forward primers and a C-beta reverse primer. One entry per CDR3 protein results from TCRdb running MiXCR on the multiplex PCR reads. The table has about 120,000 distinct CDR3 sequences, 50% to 65% seen once. Unsorted bulk tissue (20-30 mg) underwent RNA and DNA co-extraction. Sequenced input: liver tumor tissue from sampling region 1. Stated subset: tumor region T1, superior pole. The receptors derive from a woman aged 55 to 70 with primary liver carcinoma and hepatitis B virus infection.

Worth noting for this clonotype: Germline and junction disagree at one end, which may indicate a read error. The rearrangement joins TRBV6-6 to TRBJ2-7; D gene unclear. CDR1 MNHNY and CDR2 SVGAGI come from the germline V gene (reference sequence). The CDR3 has 12 amino acids. As DNA, the CDR3 is TGTGGCAGCACTCCTAACTCCTACGAGCAGTACTTC. The encoded protein is CGSTPNSYEQYF.

V usage is TRBV5-1 and J usage is TRBJ2-2; D might be TRBD2 (5 bases). Looked up from germline, CDR1 is SGHRS and CDR2 is YFSETQ. The CDR3 extends over 15 amino acids. The V gene lost 0 bases and the J gene lost 3 bases, with 9 bases spanning the gap. The CDR3 sequence is CASSLEASYTGELFF. The CDR3, as DNA: TGCGCCAGCAGCTTGGAAGCTAGCTACACCGGGGAGCTGTTTTTT.

J is TRBJ2-3 and V is TRBV6-1; D is perhaps TRBD2 (5 bases). The CDR3 is made up of 15 amino acids. CDR1 and CDR2 (germline): MNHNS, SASEGT. The V and J ends lost 6 bases and 1 base respectively, with 14 bases between them. The CDR3 is CASSPGLGGTDTQYF. The DNA of the CDR3 is TGTGCCAGCAGCCCGGGCCTGGGAGGCACAGATACGCAGTATTTT.

This clonotype was counted many times. CDR3 region: CASRRVGGRISNQPQHF. In DNA form, the CDR3 reads TGTGCCAGCAGGAGGGTGGGGGGGAGGATTAGCAATCAGCCCCAGCATTTT. The chain combines TRBV6-1 with TRBJ1-5, with D tentatively TRBD1 (5 bases). This CDR3 has 17 amino acids. Germline values: CDR1 MNHNS, CDR2 SASEGT. V was clipped by 6 bases and J by 0 bases, with 18 bases between them.